The source of this T cell receptor (beta chain) is a study of cytomegalovirus exposure and HLA in healthy donors. Study observations and caveats: A later analysis showed that HLA-associated TCR beta chains had undergone more clonal expansion than equally common others.

The germline CDR1 and CDR2 sequences are SGHRS and YFSETQ. The CDR3 consists of 15 residues. Trimming shortened V by 0 bases and J by 5 bases, and 15 bases separated the two germline ends. As for this clone: What it recognizes is unknown.

PCR employed 60 Vbeta and 13 Jbeta primers. TCRdb's copy holds only in-frame clones and misses some; the assay was immunoSEQ multiplex PCR. The sample carries under 120,000 clones, over 65% recorded once. The sequence derives from a female donor in good health and CMV-seropositive. V is TRBV5-1 and J is TRBJ2-7; no firm D call. Sample: PBMCs. This chain's CDR3 is CASSLAQREVHEQYF. The DNA for the CDR3 is TGCGCCAGCAGCTTGGCACAACGAGAGGTCCACGAGCAGTACTTC.